This T cell receptor (beta chain) originates from a study of shared clonotypes between healthy human individuals. Study-wide results and limits: Genetic and exposure-history diversity was limited by the small donor number.

On this clone itself: Antigen unknown.

The assay was immunoSEQ multiplex PCR, and TCRdb's table has in-frame clones only and misses some. The sample includes about 730,000 clones, 72% of them seen just once. The specimen was memory CD4+ T cells sorted from blood. Noted subset: CD45RA-negative fraction. The sequence derives from a woman younger than 45 in good health.

CDR3 residues: CASSSAGRQYF. The CDR3 nucleotides are TGTGCCAGCAGTTCTGCCGGGAGGCAGTACTTC. The chain links TRBV5-6 to TRBJ2-7, with D possibly TRBD2 on 6 matching bases. This CDR3 has 11 amino acids. The V and J ends lost 5 bases and 9 bases respectively, with 12 bases between them. Per germline, CDR1 SGHDT and CDR2 YYEEEE.